This T cell receptor (beta chain) was recovered during a study of lymphopenia after photon versus proton radiotherapy. The study, taken as a whole, reports: Relative stability marked proton patients; photon patients lost diversity and naive cells. Post-nadir diversity loss with photons came from oligoclonal expansion, particularly CD8+ Temra cells.

With regard to this clone: Its antigen is not identified.

Profiling relied on immunoSEQ multiplex PCR, and the TCRdb table lists in-frame clones only, not all of them. The sample lists 150,000 or so clones; approximately 86% were seen once. The CDR3 runs to 14 residues. With 2 bases removed from V and 2 bases from J, the gap between germline ends came to 7 bases. CDR1 is SEHNR and CDR2 is FQNEAQ in the germline V gene (reference sequence). The gene calls are TRBV7-9 and TRBJ1-5; a weak D match, TRBD1 (5 bases). This clonotype was obtained from a man aged 50-59 years with gastric cancer. Sequenced material: peripheral blood, taken from a patient treated with photon-based radiotherapy. CDR3 sequence: CASSLTGGNQPQHF. CDR3 coding DNA: TGTGCCAGCAGCTTAACAGGTGGCAATCAGCCCCAGCATTTT. Looking up the rest from reference TRBV7-9 and TRBJ1-5 gives the full variable domain: DTGVSQNPRHKITKRGQNVTFRCDPISEHNRLYWYRQTLGQGPEFLTYFQNEAQLEKSRLLSDRFSAERPKGSFSTLEIQRTEQGDSAMYLCASSLTGGNQPQHFGDGTRLSIL.